The following is a TCR beta chain sequence with its context. In its sample, this clone was seen once. Its antigen is still unknown. The sample holds no much larger clone one base away, and base qualities are not on file. This entry belongs to a study of shared clonotypes between healthy human individuals (dated by TCRdb to 2020 to 2021). Broadly, across the study: A few men and a couple of women, aged 18 to 49 years, made up the cohort. Per donor, three plates each were used for CD4 naive and CD4 memory, two for CD8 naive, and one for CD8 memory. Blood TCR repertoires of a handful of healthy adults were deeply sequenced to estimate repertoire size and the extent of clonotype sharing between individuals. To increase sequencing depth and limit assay-specific biases, different laboratories used diverse techniques to prepare libraries and sequence TCR repertoires. Leukapheresis yielded between about 0.85 and 9.5 billion PBMCs per donor.

The paper as a whole reports these results and caveats: Pairwise subsampling led to the expectation that sequencing depth would affect the degree of clonotype sharing among donors. Sharing across several donors was observed for about 4.8% of naive CD4, 3% to 3.5% of naive CD8, about 2.3% of memory CD4, and roughly 0.4% of memory CD8 clonotypes. Sampling was restricted to blood, and TCR repertoires in tissue are likely to differ from TCR repertoires in blood. Estimated clonotype richness was generally larger for naive than for memory subsets. Because the study included a small number of donors, the genetic and exposure-history diversity represented was limited. Rarefaction of sorted-subset datasets indicated incomplete sequencing despite the large sequencing depth. Higher generation probabilities were observed for clonotypes shared by all four sorted-subset donors than for non-shared clonotypes.

The donors were healthy, HIV-negative adults who had no recently reported acute infections or vaccinations. All donors were Caucasian adults living in Nashville, Tennessee, USA. CD4+ T cells were enriched by magnetic negative selection; naive cells were then positively selected on CD45RA, and the negative fraction formed the memory subset. Blood was obtained by leukapheresis, after which PBMCs were separated by Ficoll-Histopaque density gradient centrifugation and cryopreserved in liquid nitrogen vapor phase. Purity and quantity of every magnetically sorted T cell population were checked by analytical flow cytometry. Genomic DNA was isolated from every sorted fraction and measured by UV absorbance on a Nanodrop 2000c. Using the deep immunoSEQ assay, TCR CDR3 regions were amplified from genomic DNA by multiplex PCR. Extracted genomic DNA from each cell subset was distributed evenly across all wells of several immunoSEQ 96-well plates, and each plate was treated as a replicate. Each replicate PCR for sorted subsets received approximately 200 ng genomic DNA, equal to roughly 29,000 T cell genomes. Purified libraries were measured with a Qubit 3.0 fluorometer, size-checked on a Bioanalyzer 2100, and measured again with the KAPA Library Quantification kit. Each immunoSEQ 96-well plate was sequenced on its own single-read 150-cycle Illumina NextSeq 550 flow cell. For the original study's pipeline: The immunoSEQ output contained only junctional sequences without quality scores, so filtering could not match that applied to full-length reads. To assign V/J genes and CDR3, sequences were annotated using PyIR, a Python wrapper for IgBLAST v1.9, with IMGT germline references. Reads were removed for weak V/J assignments (E-value above 1e-6), missing CDR3, stop codons, out-of-frame junctions, or ambiguous translated residues. V3J clonotypes were defined as sequences sharing an identical inferred V gene, J gene, and CDR3 amino acid sequence. Percentage overlap between repertoires was computed as shared unique clonotypes divided by the size of the smaller repertoire. Richness of each repertoire was evaluated using RTK rarefaction, the Chao1 estimator, and Recon v2.1 estimates of unobserved clonotypes. OLGA was used to compute generation probabilities for all TCRbeta clonotypes that the gDNA method yielded from a few donors. TCRdb took this table from immuneACCESS and kept in-frame rearrangements with V and J called. Such tables lack part of the clones; where checked against another copy, unresolved V genes explain under half of the gap, and the rest is unexplained. The V and J calls and clone size were taken over from that table, and D and trimming were inferred from the DNA. In all, the sample holds some 1,600,000 clones, and approximately 98% of those were seen once. The ten largest clones represent about 0.4% of the sample.

The specimen sequenced was naive CD4+ T cells sorted from blood. The label giving this sample's cell subset or site can be read as: CD45RA+ positively selected. The receptor comes from a man between 25 and 39 years old in good health.

The nucleotides are TGTGCCAGCAGCTTCAGCGGGAACACTGAAGCTTTCTTT. The translation is CASSFSGNTEAFF. This chain is built from TRBV7-2 and TRBJ1-1; too little of a D gene remains to name it. The CDR3 numbers 13 residues from cysteine through phenylalanine. Solely the CDR3 DNA is kept, with 39 bases framed from the first base. V and J are truncated by 3 bases and 1 base respectively, leaving an intervening sequence of 6 bases. CDR1 is given as SGHTA and CDR2 as FQGNSA, both from the germline V gene.